This T cell receptor (beta chain) derives from a study of cytomegalovirus exposure and HLA in healthy donors. Study results and limitations: Exclusion as indistinguishable affected some V segments, including TRBV6-2 and TRBV6-3. Accurate prediction of HLA-A and HLA-B alleles (for most subjects) was reportedly achieved from TCR beta sequences.

On this clone: What it binds is not known.

PCR used 60 Vbeta primers and 13 Jbeta primers. Using immunoSEQ multiplex PCR, the repertoire was profiled, and TCRdb retains in-frame clones only, with some absent. The sample yields approximately 50,000 clones, 81% seen once. CDR3 length equals 13 residues. Germline-derived CDR1 and CDR2 are SGDLS and YYNGEE. Trimming removed 0 bases from V and 7 bases from J, with 11 bases in between. The clonotype comes from a boy under 18 in good health and CMV-seropositive. The V call is TRBV9, the J call TRBJ2-7; D perhaps matches TRBD2 (6 bases). Sequenced input: PBMCs. The CDR3 here is CASSVATSTEQYF. As DNA, the CDR3 is TGTGCCAGCAGCGTAGCTACTAGCACGGAGCAGTACTTC.